This T cell receptor beta chain was captured by sequencing in a study of long-term antiretroviral therapy in people with HIV. The study's findings and limits: Specimen acquisition occurred between the mid-2000s and the late 2010s, potentially under older ART regimens.

Sequencing relied on immunoSEQ assay v3.0, run at survey level. Using immunoSEQ multiplex PCR, the repertoire was profiled, and TCRdb retains in-frame clones only, with some absent. The sample includes some 9,600 clones, about 83% of them seen just once. Per the germline V gene, CDR1 is MDHEN and CDR2 is SYDVKM. V lost 1 base, J lost 0 bases, and 7 bases lay in between. This CDR3 comprises 14 residues. Note on this clone: Its matching antigen is unknown.

Every participant gave one or more pre-ART and two or more post-ART PBMC samples. This TCR was recovered from a man aged 25-40 years with HIV. Here the sequenced sample was unsorted PBMCs, taken 0.3 years before starting antiretroviral therapy. J is TRBJ2-7 and V is TRBV28; D is uncertain. The CDR3 sequence: CASSLSGRSYEQYF. In DNA form, the CDR3 reads TGTGCCAGCAGTTTATCAGGTCGCTCCTACGAGCAGTACTTC.